This T cell receptor beta chain was identified during a study of T cells in Graves' hyperthyroidism and ophthalmopathy. The source material, RNA transcripts, was used to amplify TCR beta CDR3 regions. With the HTBI primer set, the TCR CDR3 went through a first round of RT-PCR. MiXCR was run by TCRdb on the multiplex PCR reads, yielding one entry per CDR3 protein. This table has 450,000 to 700,000 distinct CDR3 sequences, 40% to 55% appearing once. Trimming pared 7 bases from V and 3 bases from J, leaving 19 bases between. Germline V lookup: CDR1 MNHNS, CDR2 SASEGT. The CDR3 loop spans 15 amino acids. This clonotype was observed a few times.

This receptor was taken from a woman aged 18-30 years with Graves' hyperthyroidism. The rearrangement links TRBV6-1 to TRBJ2-7; D is perhaps TRBD1 or TRBD2 (6 bases each). Sequences were obtained from peripheral blood or thyroid tissue (not recorded which). CDR3 sequence: CASTEGGTNIYEQYF. CDR3 DNA sequence: TGTGCCAGCACCGAAGGGGGGACAAACATCTACGAGCAGTACTTC.